The clone carrying this T cell receptor (beta chain) was recorded only once. CD8+ and CD4+ T cells from blood underwent TCR beta sequencing. The multiple sclerosis controls were treatment-naive patients with relapsing-remitting disease that was stable or active. TEMRA cells were FACS-enriched, with CD8+ and CD4+ T cells isolated negatively. RNA amounts of roughly 0.45 to 1 ug underwent reverse transcription with random hexamers. Multiplex immunoSEQ PCR targeted 54 Vbeta and 13 Jbeta TCR beta segments. Using its own MiXCR run on the immunoSEQ multiplex PCR reads, TCRdb lists one record per CDR3 protein. The table lists around 300,000 distinct CDR3 sequences, about 88% of them singletons. CDR1 MNHEY and CDR2 SMNVEV come from the germline V gene (reference sequence). V dropped 4 bases and J dropped 4 bases, with 9 bases sitting between them. This CDR3 contains 13 residues. The sample is drawn from a study of CD8 T cells in Susac syndrome.

V and J are TRBV27 and TRBJ2-3; D remains unclear. Input material: CD8+ T cells from PBMCs. This sequence was found in a human donor with multiple sclerosis. DNA of the CDR3: TGTGCCAGCAGTTACCCCCGCTCAGATACGCAGTATTTT. Its translation is CASSYPRSDTQYF.